This T cell receptor (beta chain) is drawn from a study of identical twins. General observations from the study: With abundant cord blood beta clonotypes, insertions were fewer; memory repertoires showed no such pattern. Zero-insertion findings could be partly confounded by invariant cells (MAIT and iNKT cells). The study found that models underestimated out-of-frame TCR alpha sharing in monozygotic twins.

In TCRdb, the 5' RACE reads were re-called with MiXCR into one record per CDR3 protein. The table lists some 600,000 distinct CDR3 sequences, around 7.4% of them singletons. Many counts were recorded for this clonotype. Its antigen remains unidentified. Every one of the donors was a healthy Caucasian. The CDR3 contains 14 residues. V was cut by 5 bases and J by 4 bases, with 13 bases left in between. Germline CDR1 is LGHNT and CDR2 is FRNRAP. The same specimen was also included in a second study, on yellow fever vaccine responses in identical twins.

Sequencing was carried out using PBMCs. This receptor was identified in a woman between 18 and 29 years old in good health. The chain carries TRBV12-5 and TRBJ2-3; no clear D gene. The CDR3 spells CASGTYGRSDTQYF. The CDR3, as DNA: TGTGCTAGTGGTACCTACGGACGGTCAGATACGCAGTATTTT.